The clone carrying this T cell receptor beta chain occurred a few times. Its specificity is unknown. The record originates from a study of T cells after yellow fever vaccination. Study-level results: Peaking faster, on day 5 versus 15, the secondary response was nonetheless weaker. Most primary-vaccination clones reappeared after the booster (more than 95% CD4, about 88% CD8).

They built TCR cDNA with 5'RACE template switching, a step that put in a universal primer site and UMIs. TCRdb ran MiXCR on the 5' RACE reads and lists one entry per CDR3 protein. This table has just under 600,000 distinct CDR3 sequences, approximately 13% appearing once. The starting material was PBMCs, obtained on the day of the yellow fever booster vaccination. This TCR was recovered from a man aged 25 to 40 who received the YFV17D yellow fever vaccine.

CDR3 nucleotides: TGTGCCAGCAGTCCGGTCGGGATAACCAAGCAGCCCCAGCATTTT. Its translation is CASSPVGITKQPQHF. This chain connects TRBV12-3 or TRBV12-4 to TRBJ1-5; the D is unclear. The V end lost 5 bases, the J end lost 7 bases, and 18 bases lay between the germline ends. The CDR3 totals 15 residues.